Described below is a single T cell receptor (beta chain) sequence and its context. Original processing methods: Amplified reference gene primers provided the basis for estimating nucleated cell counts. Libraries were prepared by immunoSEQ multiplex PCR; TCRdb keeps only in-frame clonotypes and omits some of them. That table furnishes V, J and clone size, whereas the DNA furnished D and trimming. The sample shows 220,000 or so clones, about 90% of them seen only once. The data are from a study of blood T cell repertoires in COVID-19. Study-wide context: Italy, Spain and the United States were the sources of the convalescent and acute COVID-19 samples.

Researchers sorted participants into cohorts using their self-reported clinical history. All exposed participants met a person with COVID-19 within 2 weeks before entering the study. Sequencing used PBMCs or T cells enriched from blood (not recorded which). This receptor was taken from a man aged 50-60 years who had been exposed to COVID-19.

CDR3 in DNA: TGTGCCAGCAAGGGGAACTATAATTCACCCCTCCACTTT. Protein: CASKGNYNSPLHF. The rearrangement joins TRBV2 to TRBJ1-6; tentative D call: TRBD1 (5 bases). The V and J ends lost 7 bases and 3 bases respectively, with 7 bases between them. CDR3 size: 13 residues. Per the germline V gene, CDR1 is SNHLY and CDR2 is FYNNEI.